The present T cell receptor beta chain was sequenced within a study of blood T cell repertoires in COVID-19. Overall study context: The United States, Italy and Spain provided the acute and convalescent COVID-19 samples. PBMCs, B-cell-depleted T cells, or T cells were the source of the cDNA or gDNA that made up the material.

V shed 1 base and J shed 8 bases, with 21 bases lying between them. The CDR3 is 17 amino acids. Per germline, CDR1 LNHNV and CDR2 YYDKDF (reference sequence). Per the study methods: Quantification of nucleated cells was approximated via reference gene primer amplification. Profiling relied on immunoSEQ multiplex PCR, and the TCRdb table lists in-frame clones only, not all of them. V, J and clone size reflect that table, while D and trimming were determined from the DNA. The top ten hold 9.5% to 13% of the sample, which has over 30,000 clones, 90% seen once. The sample was peripheral blood. This receptor was obtained from a man aged 70 or older with acute or convalescent COVID-19. The V gene is TRBV15, the J gene TRBJ2-4, with a tentative D call TRBD2 (7 bases). The CDR3 coding sequence is TGTGCCACCAGCAGAGGGGGAGGGGGGGCCTTTTTAGACATTCAGTACTTC. Translated, it gives CATSRGGGGAFLDIQYF. Supplemented by reference TRBV15 and TRBJ2-4, the full variable domain reads DAMVIQNPRYQVTQFGKPVTLSCSQTLNHNVMYWYQQKSSQAPKLLFHYYDKDFNNEADTPDNFQSRRPNTSFCFLDIRSPGLGDTAMYLCATSRGGGGAFLDIQYFGAGTRLSVL.